This T cell receptor beta chain was sequenced in a study of cytotoxic CD8 clonotypes in ibrutinib-treated CLL. Study-wide context: Specimens for response were gathered following a median about a year of therapy, spanning 6 to 36. Whole-study results and caveats: Clonality went up at ibrutinib response and then declined back toward baseline at progression.

Notes on this clone: Its antigen is as yet unknown.

The repertoire was sequenced with immunoSEQ multiplex PCR; TCRdb's copy has only in-frame clones and lacks some. In the table there are around 16,000 clones, 65% to 70% of which are singletons. Germline CDR1 and CDR2: MNHEY and SMNVEV (reference sequence). J gave up 2 bases and V 7 bases, and 11 bases lay outside the gene matches. The CDR3 covers 15 residues. The clonotype comes from a human donor with chronic lymphocytic leukemia. This chain uses TRBV27 with TRBJ2-7; 7 bases fit TRBD2. Sequences were derived from PBMCs, sampled before ibrutinib treatment. In nucleotides, the CDR3 is TGTGCCAGCACCTCCCCAGCGGGGCCCCCCTACGAGCAGTACTTC. It codes for CASTSPAGPPYEQYF.